The T cell receptor beta chain under discussion was sequenced for a study of T cell responses to AZD1222 COVID-19 vaccine. About this clone: No antigen is known for it.

Assay: immunoSEQ multiplex PCR; the TCRdb copy retains only in-frame clones and omits some. The sample yields fewer than 110,000 clones, approximately 86% seen once. Between the trimmed V and J ends, which lost 0 bases and 7 bases, there was a span of 6 bases. CDR1 and CDR2 (germline): GTSNPN, SVGIG (reference sequence). The length of the CDR3 is 11 residues. General observations from the study: Only a handful of AZD1222 recipients tested seropositive at baseline. Spike-specific TCR breadth and depth were elevated following two AZD1222 doses. Among vaccine-associated CD4 TCRs, coverage spanned spike, with dominance at 160-218 and 743-854.

This specimen consisted of peripheral blood, obtained on day 0 of AZD1222 vaccination. This TCR was recovered from an adult in good health. The genes are TRBV30 and TRBJ1-1; D gene uncertain. CDR3 nucleotides: TGTGCCTGGAGTGTATTAAGTGAAGCTTTCTTT. It encodes CAWSVLSEAFF.